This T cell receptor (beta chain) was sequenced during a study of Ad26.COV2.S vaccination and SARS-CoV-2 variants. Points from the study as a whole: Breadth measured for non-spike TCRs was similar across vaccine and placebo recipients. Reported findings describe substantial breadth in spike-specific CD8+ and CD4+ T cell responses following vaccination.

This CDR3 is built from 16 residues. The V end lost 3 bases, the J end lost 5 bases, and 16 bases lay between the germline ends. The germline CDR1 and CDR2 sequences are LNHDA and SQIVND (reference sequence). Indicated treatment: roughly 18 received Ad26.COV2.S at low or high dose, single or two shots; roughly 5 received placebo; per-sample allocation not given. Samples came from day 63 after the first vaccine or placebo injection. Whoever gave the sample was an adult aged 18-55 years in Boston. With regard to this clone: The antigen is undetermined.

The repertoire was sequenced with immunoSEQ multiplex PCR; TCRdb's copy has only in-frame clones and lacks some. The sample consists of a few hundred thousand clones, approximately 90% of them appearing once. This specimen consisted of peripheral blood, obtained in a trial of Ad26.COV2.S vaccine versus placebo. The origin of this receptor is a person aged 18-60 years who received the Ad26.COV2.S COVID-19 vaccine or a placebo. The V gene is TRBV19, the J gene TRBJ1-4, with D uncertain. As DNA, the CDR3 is TGTGCCAGTAGTATGTACGACGGATTCAAGAATGAAAAACTGTTTTTT. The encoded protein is CASSMYDGFKNEKLFF.